A single sample is the source of the 30 T cell receptor beta chains below, sequenced in a study of blood T cell repertoires in COVID-19. The data were produced by immunoSEQ multiplex PCR, yet TCRdb's version contains in-frame clones alone and is incomplete. The repertoire includes just over 300,000 clones, 87% of them detected once, and about 2% sits in the top ten. Sequencing input: peripheral blood. The receptors were gathered from a man aged 18 to 30 with active or convalescent COVID-19.

In DNA form, the CDR3 reads TGTGCCAGTCGAACAGGGGGCCCTAGCAATCAGCCCCAGCATTTT. Its translation is CASRTGGPSNQPQHF. The genes are TRBV28 and TRBJ1-5; 9 bases align to TRBD1. V gave up 9 bases and J gave up 0 bases; unmatched junction bases: 6. Germline V lookup: CDR1 MDHEN, CDR2 SYDVKM. There are 15 residues in the CDR3.

This chain uses TRBV3-1 (or the pseudogene TRBV3-2) with TRBJ2-7, with D possibly TRBD2 on 6 matching bases. From germline, CDR1 is LGHDT and CDR2 YNNKEL (reference sequence). Between the trimmed V and J ends, which lost 6 bases and 3 bases, there was a span of 9 bases. CDR3 length: 12 amino acids. For the CDR3, the DNA is TGTGCCAGCAGTAGGGACTTCTACGAGCAGTACTTC. This codes for CASSRDFYEQYF.

The chain is built from TRBV3-1 (or the pseudogene TRBV3-2) and TRBJ2-4; maybe TRBD1 (6 bases). The CDR3 length is 14 residues. Germline V gives CDR1 LGHDT, CDR2 YNNKEL (reference sequence). The V and J ends lost 4 bases and 7 bases respectively, with 14 bases between them. CDR3 bases: TGTGCCAGCAGCCCACTCCGGACAGCGAACATTCAGTACTTC. This encodes CASSPLRTANIQYF.

The rearrangement links TRBV5-6 to TRBJ1-3, with 10 bases fitting TRBD1. The CDR3 runs 16 residues. With V trimmed by 5 bases and J by 3 bases, 8 bases remained unmatched. Germline CDR1 and CDR2: SGHDT and YYEEEE. This chain's CDR3 is CASSFPGQGLGNTIYF. The CDR3 region has the DNA TGTGCCAGCAGTTTTCCGGGACAGGGGCTTGGAAACACCATATATTTT.

This clone was seen just once. The chain links TRBV6-5 to TRBJ1-1; no firm D call. V was shortened by 5 bases and J by 11 bases, with 18 bases between the two germline ends. The CDR3 extends over 13 amino acids. Germline V gives CDR1 MNHEY, CDR2 SVGAGI. In nucleotides, the CDR3 is TGTGCCAGCAGTCCGACGGGAAAAGAGAAGGCTTTCTTT. Amino acids: CASSPTGKEKAFF.

The rearrangement joins TRBV19 to TRBJ2-1; 13 nucleotides agree with TRBD2. The germline gives CDR1 LNHDA, CDR2 SQIVND (reference sequence). This CDR3 comprises 15 residues. V shed 6 bases, J shed 9 bases, and the junction held 8 bases outside the gene matches. CDR3 region: CASSLLGLAGAEQFF. CDR3 nucleotide sequence: TGTGCCAGTAGCCTTCTAGGACTAGCGGGAGCTGAGCAGTTCTTC.

This clone came up many times. The V call is TRBV10-3, the J call TRBJ2-1, with D possibly being TRBD1 (6 bases). Germline values: CDR1 ENHRY, CDR2 SYGVKD. This CDR3 has 13 residues. V gave up 6 bases and J gave up 6 bases, with 12 bases separating them. DNA for the CDR3: TGTGCCATCAGCCACGGGACACCCAATGAGCAGTTCTTC. This sequence encodes CAISHGTPNEQFF.

This chain uses TRBV5-1 with TRBJ2-3; tentatively, D is TRBD1 (6 bases). Germline V CDR1 and CDR2: SGHRS, YFSETQ. Trimming stripped 6 bases from V and 0 bases from J, with 17 bases between. The length of the CDR3 is 16 residues. The CDR3 here is CASTKHRELSTDTQYF. The CDR3 DNA reads as TGCGCCAGCACCAAACACAGGGAACTTAGCACAGATACGCAGTATTTT.

This sequence joins TRBV7-2 and TRBJ1-3; no firm D call. V lost 5 bases, J lost 2 bases, and 16 bases lay in between. Germline CDR1 SGHTA, CDR2 FQGNSA. This CDR3 spans 16 amino acids. CDR3 nucleotides: TGTGCCAGCAGCACACATCGGGGAGTGACTGGAAACACCATATATTTT. This translates into CASSTHRGVTGNTIYF. The full variable domain, its missing parts supplied by reference TRBV7-2 and TRBJ1-3, is GAGVSQSPSNKVTEKGKDVELRCDPISGHTALYWYRQSLGQGLEFLIYFQGNSAPDKSGLPSDRFSAERTGGSVSTLTIQRTQQEDSAVYLCASSTHRGVTGNTIYFGEGSWLTVV.

The chain joins TRBV6-2 or TRBV6-3 to TRBJ1-5, with 12 bases fitting TRBD1. In germline, CDR1 is MNHEY, CDR2 SVGEGT. Trimming at V came to 2 bases and at J to 0 bases, leaving 14 bases not matched to a gene. CDR3 size: 21 residues. The CDR3 region is CASSYKPGQGAMGYSNQPQHF. The CDR3 DNA reads TGTGCCAGCAGTTACAAGCCGGGACAGGGGGCGATGGGATATAGCAATCAGCCCCAGCATTTT.

In this sample, this clone turned up once. The gene calls are TRBV6-2 or TRBV6-3 and TRBJ2-5; the match to TRBD2 covers 7 bases. The CDR3 is made up of 13 amino acids. V lost 5 bases and J lost 5; bases outside the gene matches: 5. Germline V lookup: CDR1 MNHEY, CDR2 SVGEGT. In DNA form, the CDR3 reads TGTGCCAGCAGTGGGGGGGAGTGGGAGACCCAGTACTTC. It codes for CASSGGEWETQYF.

This chain links TRBV3-1 (or the pseudogene TRBV3-2) with TRBJ2-7; D perhaps matches TRBD2 (6 bases). Germline V gives CDR1 LGHDT, CDR2 YNNKEL (reference sequence). The CDR3 sequence is 14 residues long. The V end was cut by 4 bases, the J end by 2 bases, with 12 bases between. This CDR3 is CASSLQGGAYEQYF. CDR3 sequence (DNA): TGTGCCAGCAGCCTGCAGGGAGGCGCCTACGAGCAGTACTTC.

This chain links TRBV5-6 with TRBJ2-3; a possible D gene is TRBD1 (7 bases). CDR1 and CDR2 from the germline V gene are SGHDT and YYEEEE. CDR3 length: 17 amino acids. With 5 bases removed from V and 3 bases from J, the gap between germline ends came to 22 bases. The CDR3 is CASSLLSGGPGTDTQYF. CDR3 bases: TGTGCCAGCAGTTTACTTTCAGGGGGGCCCGGGACAGATACGCAGTATTTT.

The J gene is TRBJ1-6, the V gene TRBV6-5, with D unclear. V was pared by 8 bases and J by 0 bases, with 11 bases between. Germline V gene data show CDR1 as MNHEY and CDR2 as SVGAGI. This CDR3 is built from 15 residues. CDR3 sequence: CASSVGNSYNSPLHF. Written as DNA, the CDR3 is TGTGCCAGCTCCGTCGGTAACTCCTATAATTCACCCCTCCACTTT.

The chain recombines TRBV19 with TRBJ2-1; 9 bases are a match to TRBD2. Germline V lookup: CDR1 LNHDA, CDR2 SQIVND (reference sequence). The CDR3 extends over 15 amino acids. V gave up 1 base and J gave up 3 bases; unmatched junction bases: 1. For the CDR3, the DNA is TGTGCCAGTAGTATAGCTAGCGGGGTCTACAATGAGCAGTTCTTC. This codes for CASSIASGVYNEQFF.

This clone was counted a single time. The chain recombines TRBV23-1 with TRBJ1-6; 10 bases match TRBD1. TRBV23-1 is recorded as an ORF, its role being uncertain. J lost 11 bases, V lost 0 bases, and 10 bases had no gene match. The CDR3 loop spans 17 amino acids. CDR3 sequence (DNA): TGCGCCAGCAGTCAATCTACCGGGACAGGGGACGGTGCACCCCTCCACTTT. It codes for CASSQSTGTGDGAPLHF.

The chain recombines TRBV4-1 with TRBJ1-1, with D perhaps TRBD1 (5 bases). The CDR3 spans 14 residues. Deletions cut 4 bases from V and 5 bases from J, with 14 bases between. The germline CDR1 and CDR2 sequences are MGHRA and YSYEKL. In DNA, the CDR3 is TGCGCCAGCAGCCCTTCAACGGGGGGAACTGAAGCTTTCTTT. Its translation is CASSPSTGGTEAFF.

V gene TRBV6-6 combines with J gene TRBJ1-4; tentatively, D is TRBD1 (5 bases). Germline CDR1 and CDR2: MNHNY and SVGAGI (reference sequence). Trimming shortened V by 4 bases and J by 8 bases, and 11 bases separated the two germline ends. This CDR3 spans 13 amino acids. The CDR3 sequence is CASSSPGGEKLFF. The CDR3 DNA sequence: TGTGCCAGCAGTTCGCCGGGGGGGGAAAAACTGTTTTTT.

The chain joins TRBV5-3 to TRBJ2-3; 9 nucleotides match TRBD2. TRBV5-3 is an ORF, with its function uncertain. V was clipped by 1 base and J by 5 bases; unmatched bases: 17. The CDR3 has 19 amino acids. This CDR3 reads CARSLRLWVAGGRRDTQYF. CDR3 in DNA: TGTGCCAGAAGCTTGAGGCTCTGGGTGGCGGGGGGGCGGAGAGATACGCAGTATTTT.

The chain has TRBV27 and TRBJ1-5; D remains unclear. Looked up from germline, CDR1 is MNHEY and CDR2 is SMNVEV (reference sequence). The CDR3 has 15 amino acids. V lost 9 bases to trimming and J lost 4 bases, with 19 bases between them. CDR3 nucleotides: TGTGCCAGTAGACCCCGGGGAATGCAGAATCAGCCCCAGCATTTT. This gives the protein CASRPRGMQNQPQHF.

This sequence joins TRBV19 and TRBJ1-5; D unresolved. The germline CDR1 and CDR2 sequences are LNHDA and SQIVND (reference sequence). V was clipped by 5 bases and J by 9 bases, with 8 bases between them. The CDR3 contains 11 residues. The CDR3 nucleotides read TGTGCCAGTAGTGACACCCTGCCCCAGCATTTT. It specifies CASSDTLPQHF.

This chain uses TRBV28 with TRBJ2-1; D gene ambiguous. Per germline, CDR1 MDHEN and CDR2 SYDVKM. V lost 7 bases to trimming and J lost 3 bases, with 10 bases between them. The CDR3 has 13 amino acids. The CDR3 here is CASNLLGYNEQFF. CDR3 in DNA: TGTGCCAGCAATCTTCTCGGCTACAATGAGCAGTTCTTC.

The rearrangement links TRBV20-1 to TRBJ2-7, with D uncertain. The germline V gene has CDR1 DFQATT and CDR2 SNEGSKA (reference sequence). The CDR3 contains 11 residues. V shed 3 bases and J shed 4 bases, with 7 bases lying between them. The CDR3 coding sequence is TGCAGTGCTAGTCAGATGTACGAGCAGTACTTC. It encodes CSASQMYEQYF.

The count of this clone is one. This chain uses TRBV5-1 with TRBJ2-1; 8 bases are shared with TRBD1. This CDR3 comprises 15 residues. With V trimmed by 0 bases and J by 8 bases, 7 bases remained unmatched. From germline, CDR1 is SGHRS and CDR2 YFSETQ. The CDR3 region has the DNA TGCGCCAGCAGCTTGGGACAGGGGCGGAGAGATGAGCAGTTCTTC. Translated, it gives CASSLGQGRRDEQFF.

Concerning this clone itself: The same CDR3 can be traced to other DNA sequences in this sample. J is TRBJ2-1 and V is TRBV27; the match to TRBD2 covers 11 bases. With 2 bases clipped from V and 7 bases from J, the junction kept 4 bases outside the gene matches. CDR3 size: 15 residues. The V gene's germline CDR1 is MNHEY and CDR2 SMNVEV (reference sequence). The CDR3: CASSLRLAGPNEQFF. The CDR3 DNA reads as TGTGCCAGCAGTTTAAGACTAGCGGGACCGAATGAGCAGTTCTTC.

V and J are TRBV19 and TRBJ1-5, with 10 bases matching TRBD1. CDR3 size: 18 residues. J was trimmed by 6 bases and V by 3 bases; bases with no gene match: 14. Germline CDR1 is LNHDA and CDR2 is SQIVND (reference sequence). The CDR3 spells CASSMGGQGLRGVQPQHF. In nucleotides, the CDR3 is TGTGCCAGTAGTATGGGGGGACAGGGGCTAAGAGGGGTTCAGCCCCAGCATTTT.

The chain uses TRBV7-9 and TRBJ1-3, with D tentatively TRBD1 (6 bases). The germline V gene encodes CDR1 SEHNR and CDR2 FQNEAQ (reference sequence). This CDR3 is 14 amino acids long. V was cut by 4 bases and J by 4 bases, with 11 bases left in between. The CDR3 protein is CASSSQGPGNTIYF. The CDR3, as DNA: TGTGCCAGCAGCTCGCAGGGGCCCGGAAACACCATATATTTT.

J is TRBJ1-4 and V is TRBV3-1 (or the pseudogene TRBV3-2); the D gene is possibly TRBD1 (5 bases). CDR3 length equals 15 residues. V was shortened by 4 bases and J by 6 bases, with 15 bases between the two germline ends. CDR1 and CDR2 from the germline V gene are LGHDT and YNNKEL (reference sequence). DNA for the CDR3: TGTGCCAGCAGCCCCTCGTGGGGCATCGATGAAAAACTGTTTTTT. It codes for CASSPSWGIDEKLFF.

V usage is TRBV4-1 and J usage is TRBJ1-1; possibly TRBD1 for D (5 bases). V shed 2 bases and J shed 1 base, with 11 bases lying between them. CDR1 and CDR2 (germline): MGHRA, YSYEKL. The CDR3 consists of 15 residues. The CDR3 region is CASSQYRLQNTEAFF. The DNA for the CDR3 is TGCGCCAGCAGCCAATACAGGTTACAGAACACTGAAGCTTTCTTT.

The J gene is TRBJ2-5, the V gene TRBV7-8; 11 bases are a match to TRBD2. There are 16 residues in the CDR3. The V segment lost 4 bases and the J segment 5 bases; nucleotides outside the gene matches: 9. Germline V CDR1 and CDR2: SGHVS, FQNEAQ. The CDR3 is CASSWLVAGGRETQYF. Here the CDR3 DNA reads TGTGCCAGCAGCTGGTTGGTAGCGGGAGGGCGGGAGACCCAGTACTTC.